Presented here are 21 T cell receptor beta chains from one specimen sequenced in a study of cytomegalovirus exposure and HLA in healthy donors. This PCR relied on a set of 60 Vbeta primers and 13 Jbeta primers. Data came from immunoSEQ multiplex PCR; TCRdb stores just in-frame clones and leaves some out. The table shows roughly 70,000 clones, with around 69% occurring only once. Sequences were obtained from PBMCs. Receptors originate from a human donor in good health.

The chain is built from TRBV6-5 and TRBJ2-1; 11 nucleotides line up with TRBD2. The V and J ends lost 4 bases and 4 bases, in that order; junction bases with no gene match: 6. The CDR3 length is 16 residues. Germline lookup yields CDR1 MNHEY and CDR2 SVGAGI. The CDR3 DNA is TGTGCCAGCAGTTGGCTTAGCGGGGGGGGGTACAATGAGCAGTTCTTC. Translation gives CASSWLSGGGYNEQFF.

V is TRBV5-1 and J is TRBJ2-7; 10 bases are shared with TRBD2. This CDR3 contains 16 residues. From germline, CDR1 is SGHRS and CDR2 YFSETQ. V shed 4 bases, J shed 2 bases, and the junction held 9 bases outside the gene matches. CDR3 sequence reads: CASSPLAGTPAYEQYF. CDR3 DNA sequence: TGCGCCAGCAGCCCACTAGCGGGAACCCCCGCCTACGAGCAGTACTTC.

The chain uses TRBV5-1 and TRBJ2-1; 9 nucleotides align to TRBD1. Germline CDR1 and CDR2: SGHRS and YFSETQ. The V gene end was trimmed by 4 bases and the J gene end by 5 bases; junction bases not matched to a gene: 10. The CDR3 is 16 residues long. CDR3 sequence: CASSPTDRGFNNEQFF. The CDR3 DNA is TGCGCCAGCAGCCCAACGGACAGGGGCTTCAACAATGAGCAGTTCTTC. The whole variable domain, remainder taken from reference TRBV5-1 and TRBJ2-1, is KAGVTQTPRYLIKTRGQQVTLSCSPISGHRSVSWYQQTPGQGLQFLFEYFSETQRNKGNFPGRFSGRQFSNSRSEMNVSTLELGDSALYLCASSPTDRGFNNEQFFGPGTRLTVL.

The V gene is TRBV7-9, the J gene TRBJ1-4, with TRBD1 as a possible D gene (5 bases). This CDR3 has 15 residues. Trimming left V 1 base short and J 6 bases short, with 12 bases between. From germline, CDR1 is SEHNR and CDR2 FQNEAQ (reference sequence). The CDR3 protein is CASSLGTGVDEKLFF. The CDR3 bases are TGTGCCAGCAGCTTAGGCACAGGTGTCGATGAAAAACTGTTTTTT.

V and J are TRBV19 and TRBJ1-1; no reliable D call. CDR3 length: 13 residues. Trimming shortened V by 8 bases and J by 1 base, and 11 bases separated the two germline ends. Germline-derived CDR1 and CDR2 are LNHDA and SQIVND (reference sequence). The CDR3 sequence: CASARVRNTEAFF. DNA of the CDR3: TGTGCCAGTGCCCGGGTTAGGAACACTGAAGCTTTCTTT.

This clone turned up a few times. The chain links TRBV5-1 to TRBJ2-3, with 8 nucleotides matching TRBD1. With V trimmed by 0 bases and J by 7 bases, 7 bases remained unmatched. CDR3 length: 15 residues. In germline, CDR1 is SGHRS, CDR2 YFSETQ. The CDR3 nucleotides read TGCGCCAGCAGCTTGGGGCAGGGGGCGCGGAATACGCAGTATTTT. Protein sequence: CASSLGQGARNTQYF.

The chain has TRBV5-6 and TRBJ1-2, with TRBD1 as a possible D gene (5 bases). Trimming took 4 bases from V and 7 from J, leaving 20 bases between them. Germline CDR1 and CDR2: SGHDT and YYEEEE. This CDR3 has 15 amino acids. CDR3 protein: CASSPISGGAGGYTF. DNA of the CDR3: TGTGCCAGCAGCCCCATCTCGGGAGGGGCTGGTGGCTACACCTTC.

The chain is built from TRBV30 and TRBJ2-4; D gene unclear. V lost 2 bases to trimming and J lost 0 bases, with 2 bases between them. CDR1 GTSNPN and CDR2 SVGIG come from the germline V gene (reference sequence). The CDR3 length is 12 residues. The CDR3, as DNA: TGTGCCTGGAGTCAAGCCAAAAACATTCAGTACTTC. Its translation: CAWSQAKNIQYF.

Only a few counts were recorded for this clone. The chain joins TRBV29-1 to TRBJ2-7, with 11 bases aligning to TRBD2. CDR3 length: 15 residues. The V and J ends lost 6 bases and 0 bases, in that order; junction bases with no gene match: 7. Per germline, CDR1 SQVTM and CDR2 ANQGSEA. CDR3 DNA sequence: TGCAGCGTCCTTGGACTAGCGGGTAGCTCCTACGAGCAGTACTTC. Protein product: CSVLGLAGSSYEQYF.

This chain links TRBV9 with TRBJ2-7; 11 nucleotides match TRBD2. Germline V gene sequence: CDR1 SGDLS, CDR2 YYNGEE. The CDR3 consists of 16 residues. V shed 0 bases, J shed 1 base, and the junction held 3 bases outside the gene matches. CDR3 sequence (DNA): TGTGCCAGCAGCGTAGAAGGGACTAGCGGATCCTACGAGCAGTACTTC. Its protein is CASSVEGTSGSYEQYF.

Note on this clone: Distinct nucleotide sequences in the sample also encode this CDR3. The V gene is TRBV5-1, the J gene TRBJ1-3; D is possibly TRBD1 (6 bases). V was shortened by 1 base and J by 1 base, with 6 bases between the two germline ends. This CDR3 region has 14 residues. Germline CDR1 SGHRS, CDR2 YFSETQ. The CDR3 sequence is CASSLQGSGNTIYF. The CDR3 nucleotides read TGCGCCAGCAGCTTGCAGGGGTCTGGAAACACCATATATTTT.

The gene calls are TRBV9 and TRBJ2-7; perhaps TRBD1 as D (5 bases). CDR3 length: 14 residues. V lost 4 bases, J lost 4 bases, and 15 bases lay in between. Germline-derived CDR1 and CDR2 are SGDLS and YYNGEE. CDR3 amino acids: CASSLRHQGYEQYF. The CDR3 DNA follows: TGTGCCAGCAGCCTACGGCACCAGGGTTACGAGCAGTACTTC.

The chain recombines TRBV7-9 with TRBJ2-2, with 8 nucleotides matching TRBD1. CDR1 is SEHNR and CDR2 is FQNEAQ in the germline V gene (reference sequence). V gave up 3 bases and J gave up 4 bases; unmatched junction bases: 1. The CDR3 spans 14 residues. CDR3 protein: CASSLTGATGELFF. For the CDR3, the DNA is TGTGCCAGCAGCTTGACAGGGGCCACCGGGGAGCTGTTTTTT.

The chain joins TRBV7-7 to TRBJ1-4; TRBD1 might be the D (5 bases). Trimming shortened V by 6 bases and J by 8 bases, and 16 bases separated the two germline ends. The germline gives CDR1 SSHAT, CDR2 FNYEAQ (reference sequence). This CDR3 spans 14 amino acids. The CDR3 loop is CASSRGGGEEKLFF. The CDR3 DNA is TGTGCCAGCAGTCGGGGGGGTGGGGAAGAAAAACTGTTTTTT.

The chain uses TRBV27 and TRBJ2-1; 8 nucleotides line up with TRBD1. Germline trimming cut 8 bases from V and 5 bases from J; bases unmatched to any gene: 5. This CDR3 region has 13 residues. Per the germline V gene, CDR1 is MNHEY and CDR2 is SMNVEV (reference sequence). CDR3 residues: CASGQGVNNEQFF. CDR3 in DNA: TGTGCCAGCGGACAGGGCGTTAACAATGAGCAGTTCTTC.

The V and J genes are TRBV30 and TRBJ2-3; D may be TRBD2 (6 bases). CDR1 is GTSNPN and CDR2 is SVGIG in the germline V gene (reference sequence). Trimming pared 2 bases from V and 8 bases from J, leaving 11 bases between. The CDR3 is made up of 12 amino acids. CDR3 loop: CAWSTREATQYF. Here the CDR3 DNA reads TGTGCCTGGAGTACGCGGGAAGCTACGCAGTATTTT. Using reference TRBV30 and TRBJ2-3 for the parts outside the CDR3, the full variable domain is SQTIHQWPATLVQPVGSPLSLECTVEGTSNPNLYWYRQAAGRGLQLLFYSVGIGQISSEVPQNLSASRPQDRQFILSSKKLLLSDSGFYLCAWSTREATQYFGPGTRLTVL.

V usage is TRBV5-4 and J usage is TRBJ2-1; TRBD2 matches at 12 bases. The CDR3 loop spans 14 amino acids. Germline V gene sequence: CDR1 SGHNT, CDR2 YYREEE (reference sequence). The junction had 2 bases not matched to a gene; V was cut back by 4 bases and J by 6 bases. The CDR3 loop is CASSLGLAGNEQFF. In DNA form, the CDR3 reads TGTGCCAGCAGCCTGGGACTAGCGGGCAATGAGCAGTTCTTC.

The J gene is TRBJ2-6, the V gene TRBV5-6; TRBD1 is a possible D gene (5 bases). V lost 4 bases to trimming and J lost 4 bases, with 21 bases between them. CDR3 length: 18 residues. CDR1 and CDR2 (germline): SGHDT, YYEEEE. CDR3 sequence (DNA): TGTGCCAGCAGCCCGCTGGGGCTTGGTTGGCGAGGGGCCAACGTCCTGACTTTC. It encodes CASSPLGLGWRGANVLTF.

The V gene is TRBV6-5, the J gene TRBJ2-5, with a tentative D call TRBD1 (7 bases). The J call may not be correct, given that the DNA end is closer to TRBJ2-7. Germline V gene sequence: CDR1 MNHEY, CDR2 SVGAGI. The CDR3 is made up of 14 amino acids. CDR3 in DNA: TGTGCCAGCAGTTACTTCAGGGGGAGGTACGAGCAGTACTTC. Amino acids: CASSYFRGRYEQYF.

In DNA form, the CDR3 reads TGTGCCAGCAGCTTAGCTAGCGGGATAAGCACAGATACGCAGTATTTT. Amino acids: CASSLASGISTDTQYF. The chain is built from TRBV7-9 and TRBJ2-3; 8 nucleotides align to TRBD2. The CDR3 has 16 residues. Germline CDR1 reads SEHNR; CDR2 reads FQNEAQ (reference sequence). J lost 0 bases, V lost 0 bases, and 2 bases had no gene match.

The DNA of the CDR3 is TGTGCCAGTAGTATAAACACCCTCGCCGAGCAGTACTTC. Translation: CASSINTLAEQYF. The chain has TRBV19 and TRBJ2-7; no firm D call. The germline V and J ends were trimmed by 2 bases and 6 bases, with 11 bases remaining between them. Germline V gene sequence: CDR1 LNHDA, CDR2 SQIVND (reference sequence). The CDR3 length is 13 residues.